This T cell receptor (beta chain) was identified in a study of T cell responses to AZD1222 COVID-19 vaccine. Generated by immunoSEQ multiplex PCR, the TCRdb table keeps only in-frame clones and is missing some. The sample holds 95,000 to 150,000 clones, roughly 84% seen once. The CDR3 loop spans 15 amino acids. J lost 3 bases, V lost 5 bases, and 7 bases had no gene match. Germline V gives CDR1 LNHDA, CDR2 SQIVND (reference sequence). This clone was seen a single time. The antigen is unknown. Notes on the study in general: In a largely white British group with more females than males, clonal diversity was possibly underestimated. The reported proportion of spike-specific TCRs targeting unmutated variant regions was nearly half. The study found Spike-specific TCR breadth and depth rose after two AZD1222 doses.

The sample here was peripheral blood, taken on day 0 of AZD1222 vaccination. The sequence was collected from an adult in good health. The chain is built from TRBV19 and TRBJ2-7; 10 bases fit TRBD2. CDR3 nucleotides: TGTGCCAGTAGTTCTAGGACTAGCGGAAACTACGAGCAGTACTTC. Protein sequence: CASSSRTSGNYEQYF.